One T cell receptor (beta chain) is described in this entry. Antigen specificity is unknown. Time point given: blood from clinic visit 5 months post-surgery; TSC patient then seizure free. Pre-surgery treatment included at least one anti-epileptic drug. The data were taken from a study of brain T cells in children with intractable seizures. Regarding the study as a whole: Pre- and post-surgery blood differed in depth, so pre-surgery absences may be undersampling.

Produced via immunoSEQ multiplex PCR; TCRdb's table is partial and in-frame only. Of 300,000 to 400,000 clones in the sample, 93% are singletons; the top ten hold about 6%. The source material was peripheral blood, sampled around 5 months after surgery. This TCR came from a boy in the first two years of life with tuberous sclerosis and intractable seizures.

The CDR3 bases are TGTGCCTGGAGTGTACCTAGGGGGCGAACTGAAGCTTTCTTT. Translation: CAWSVPRGRTEAFF. This chain links TRBV30 with TRBJ1-1, with 7 nucleotides matching TRBD1. The V gene end was trimmed by 0 bases and the J gene end by 5 bases; junction bases not matched to a gene: 6. The V gene's germline CDR1 is GTSNPN and CDR2 SVGIG (reference sequence). The CDR3 totals 14 residues.